This T cell receptor beta chain was sequenced during a study of T cells in Graves' hyperthyroidism and ophthalmopathy (dated by TCRdb to between 2017 and 2020). Regarding the complete study: Peripheral blood samples were taken at initial diagnosis, before any treatment was given. To identify TCR V-J signatures that set the groups apart, the researchers used a discovery cohort of 100 or so patients, made up of 40 to 45 with Graves' ophthalmopathy and some 56 with stable Graves' hyperthyroidism. An independent validation cohort of 18 to 20 hyperthyroidism patients and about 15 patients who later progressed to ophthalmopathy tested prospective prediction of ophthalmopathy. The 100 or so discovery patients were divided at random into training and test sets in a 7:3 ratio. In addition, the study compared T-cell repertoires in thyroid tissue and in blood from roughly six Graves' hyperthyroidism patients. Once sampling was done, hyperthyroidism patients were given methimazole at a starting dose of 30 mg daily, whereas ophthalmopathy patients were given high-dose intravenous methylprednisolone. According to the paper, TCR Vbeta CDR3 sequencing was carried out on over 130 peripheral blood samples, which came from fewer than 50 ophthalmopathy, around 74 hyperthyroidism and roughly 17 progressor patients. Paper-wide results and their limitations: Sample size was not statistically predetermined, and blinding of investigators to group allocation was not performed. In validation, the model predicted progression to ophthalmopathy with 65% to 71% sensitivity and roughly 72% specificity, a median of 6.5 months before onset. Most expanded thyroid clonotypes (frequency above 0.001) were also detected in blood, suggesting blood repertoires may reflect thyroid immune responses. Ophthalmopathy was separated from stable hyperthyroidism by a 13 V-J signature model, with approximately 86% sensitivity and 81% to 82% specificity obtained in cross-validation and 80%/75% obtained in testing.

Amplification of TCR beta CDR3 regions was carried out from RNA transcripts. The first round of RT-PCR for the TCR CDR3 was performed with the HTBI primer set and the Qiagen OneStep RT-PCR kit. Libraries were constructed in a second round of multiplex PCR, after which size selection and purification were carried out. Sequencing of the libraries was done on an Illumina HiSeq2000 using paired-end 100 bp reads. In the authors' own workflow: Raw data were processed with SOAPnuke, discarding reads with adapters, uncalled bases, mean Phred below 15, or no exact constant-primer or identifier match. COPE v1.2.5 was used to merge the high-quality paired reads, and each unique nucleotide sequence was defined as a clonotype. MiTCR v1.1 was used to align clonotypes to the IMGT TRBV, TRBD and TRBJ reference segments. The analysis was restricted to V-J combinations with a frequency above 0.0001, which together covered 99% to 99.2% of the repertoires. A TCS score was defined as the ratio of F50 (clonal expansion) to E x V (chaos), with BLOSUM62-based TCRdist applied between CDR3 peptides within each V-J. Welch's t-statistics and random forest reduced 500 to 650 V-J features to roughly 13, which were used in a naive Bayes classifier (R e1071). TCRdb handled the public reads itself, with Q25 trimming in fastp and clone calling in MiXCR, and kept productive beta chains. Under each unique CDR3 protein, matching rows form one entry showing the most common genes and DNA. The authors' filters were not applied to this entry. The sample data list under 250,000 distinct CDR3 sequences, and approximately 17% of these were observed just once. Roughly 50% of the sample goes to the ten largest clones.

Graves' hyperthyroidism was defined as stable when no progression to ophthalmopathy occurred over 18 months of follow-up. The hyperthyroidism patients were between 18 and 65 years old and newly diagnosed, with a disease duration of less than 2 months. The study excluded patients with uncontrolled infections, other autoimmune diseases, pregnancy or lactation. Clinical symptoms, serum thyroxine and TRAb, thyroid ultrasound, and orbital computed tomography formed the basis for the diagnoses. PBMCs were separated from under 12 ml of fresh peripheral blood using Ficoll-Paque density gradient centrifugation. Trizol reagent was used to extract total RNA, and RNA quality was then checked on an Agilent 2100 Bioanalyzer. This clonotype has only a few counts. Its antigen specificity is not known. Base qualities are missing; no much larger clone stands one base away. Deletion took 0 bases off V and 15 bases off J, with a span of 15 bases between the germline ends. CDR1 and CDR2, per the germline V gene (reference sequence), are SEHNR and FQNEAQ. The CDR3 has 13 amino acids, counting the end cysteine and phenylalanine. Only the CDR3 part of the read is kept: 39 bases, read in frame from the first base.

Input material: blood. The rearranged segments are TRBV7-9 and TRBJ2-1; the best D guess is TRBD2, with 6 bases matching. The receptor was isolated from a man aged 45-65 years with Graves' hyperthyroidism. CDR3 sequence: CASSLAGATGVFF. Here is the DNA: TGTGCCAGCAGCTTAGCCGGGGCGACGGGGGTGTTCTTC.